The 3 T cell receptor beta chains listed next were all sequenced from one sample in a study of blood T cell repertoires in COVID-19. Using immunoSEQ multiplex PCR, the repertoire was profiled, and TCRdb retains in-frame clones only, with some absent. The table includes about 270,000 clones, approximately 91% detected once. The specimen sequenced was PBMCs or T cells enriched from blood (not recorded which). The receptors stem from a woman aged 40 to 55 with acute COVID-19.

The chain has TRBV11-3 and TRBJ1-1; perhaps TRBD1 as D (5 bases). Trimming removed 1 base at V and 7 bases at J, with 22 bases between. The CDR3 covers 17 residues. Germline CDR1 is SGHNT and CDR2 is YENEEA. The CDR3 sequence: CASSLGGWGRDFIEAFF. Here the CDR3 DNA reads TGTGCCAGCAGCTTAGGGGGTTGGGGCAGGGATTTTATTGAAGCTTTCTTT.

This chain uses TRBV29-1 with TRBJ2-2; D is possibly TRBD2 (5 bases). Trimming cost V 3 bases and J 6 bases, with 8 bases left between them. The CDR3 is made up of 12 amino acids. CDR1 SQVTM and CDR2 ANQGSEA come from the germline V gene. For the CDR3, the DNA is TGCAGCGTTGAGGCGGGTCCCGGGGAGCTGTTTTTT. It yields the protein CSVEAGPGELFF.

This clone was seen only a few times. J is TRBJ1-6 and V is TRBV5-1; 10 bases align to TRBD1. V trimming: 4 bases; J trimming: 5 bases; junction bases outside the gene matches: 3. The CDR3 covers 15 residues. Germline V lookup: CDR1 SGHRS, CDR2 YFSETQ. The CDR3 loop reads CASSHGTGDNSPLHF. In DNA, the CDR3 is TGCGCCAGCAGCCACGGGACAGGGGATAATTCACCCCTCCACTTT.